This TCR beta chain was recorded in a study of T cell responses to AZD1222 COVID-19 vaccine. Study conclusions and caveats: Donors were largely white British and mainly female; clonal diversity was possibly underestimated. With two AZD1222 doses given, Spike-specific TCR breadth and depth both rose.

About this clone itself: Its antigen remains unidentified.

CDR3 length equals 14 residues. Sequencing was performed with immunoSEQ multiplex PCR; in TCRdb, only in-frame clones are kept and a portion is missing. The sample lists 110,000 to 150,000 clones; about 88% were seen once. The chain joins TRBV21-1 to TRBJ2-7; TRBD1, the D gene given by the table, was not confirmed from the DNA. TRBV21-1 is a pseudogene locus. The sequences come from peripheral blood, collected on day 0 of AZD1222 vaccination. This sequence was found in an adult in good health. The CDR3: CASSKVIQSYEQYF. The CDR3 DNA sequence: TGTGCCAGCAGCAAAGTTATTCAGTCGTACGAGCAGTACTTC.